This T cell receptor (beta chain) originates from a study of regulatory T cells in long-lasting Graves disease. Regarding the study as a whole: Limited samples may have lowered accuracy.

According to the study, TCR beta libraries were built with iRepertoire HTBI primers and CDR3-region Arm-PCR. As handled by the study authors: Spanning all samples, the identified segments comprised about 62 TRBV and approximately 13 TRBJ. Using its own MiXCR run on the multiplex PCR reads, TCRdb lists one record per CDR3 protein. Here the V and J calls rest on TCRdb's processing, not on the authors' analysis. Here the sample spans hundreds of thousands of distinct CDR3 sequences, about 20% being singletons. Regarding time point: persistent/refractory GD, antithyroid drugs over 5 years with positive TRAb. PBMCs were the source of the RNA used for TCR sequencing. The table lists this clonotype with many counts. What it recognizes is unknown. This material consisted of peripheral blood mononuclear cells (PBMCs), taken when the disease was refractory, from a patient treated with antithyroid drugs. The sequence was obtained from a female donor with Graves disease.

Written as DNA, the CDR3 is TGTGCCAGCAGTTTAGGAGGACAGGGGGACTCGAACACTGAAGCTTTCTTT. Its translation: CASSLGGQGDSNTEAFF. The J gene is TRBJ1-1, the V gene TRBV28, with 10 bases identical to TRBD1. Losses at the gene ends were 2 bases for V and 1 base for J; bases not matched to a gene: 7. There are 17 residues in the CDR3. Germline assignment: CDR1 MDHEN and CDR2 SYDVKM.